The clone carrying this T cell receptor beta chain was counted at least ten times. Its target is not known. RNA transcripts provided the source from which TCR beta CDR3 regions were amplified. A set of HTBI primers served as the primers for a first-round RT-PCR of the TCR CDR3. TCRdb re-called the multiplex PCR reads with MiXCR, one entry per CDR3 protein. The table includes around 350,000 distinct CDR3 sequences, over 15% detected once. The CDR3 is 16 residues long. Deletions cut 2 bases from V and 1 base from J, with 15 bases between. Germline V gene lookup returns CDR1 MNHEY and CDR2 SVGAGI. This record comes from a study of T cells in Graves' hyperthyroidism and ophthalmopathy. Study-level background: It was at initial diagnosis, before any treatment, that peripheral blood was collected. Study results and caveats: Ophthalmopathy cases were set apart from stable hyperthyroidism by a 13 V-J model. Model-based prediction identified ophthalmopathy a median about 6.8 months prior to its onset.

This clonotype was sampled from a woman aged 18-29 years with Graves' hyperthyroidism. Sequences were obtained from blood. V usage is TRBV6-5 and J usage is TRBJ2-7, with D possibly being TRBD2 (7 bases). For the CDR3, the DNA is TGTGCCAGCAGTTACGGTGGGGGGGCTAAGTCCTACGAGCAGTACTTC. Protein product: CASSYGGGAKSYEQYF.